This T cell receptor (beta chain) was sequenced in a study of T cells in Graves' hyperthyroidism and ophthalmopathy. Whole-study findings and limits: Most clonotypes expanded in the thyroid (above 0.001) were also present in blood.

RNA transcripts yielded amplified TCR beta CDR3 regions. RT-PCR in the first round (using the HTBI primer set) targeted the TCR CDR3. TCRdb re-called the multiplex PCR reads through MiXCR, storing one row per CDR3 protein. The sample gives 550,000 to 700,000 distinct CDR3 sequences, roughly 14% of which show up once; around 4.5% is in the top ten. As regards this clonotype: Its antigen remains unidentified.

This CDR3 region has 15 residues. Germline-derived CDR1 and CDR2 are KGHSH and LQKENI. Trimming cost V 2 bases and J 0 bases, with 8 bases left between them. Sequences were obtained from blood. The chain is built from TRBV18 and TRBJ1-3, with D possibly being TRBD1 (5 bases). The source is a woman aged 40 to 49 with Graves' ophthalmopathy. The CDR3 DNA is TGTGCCAGCTCACCAAATGGGGGCTCTGGAAACACCATATATTTT. Its translation: CASSPNGGSGNTIYF.